A selection of T cell receptor beta chains follows, all from one sample in a study of post-analysis software for immune sequencing data. MiXCR, run by TCRdb on the PCR reads, gives a single entry per CDR3 protein. The top ten hold under 9% of the sample, which has about 430,000 distinct CDR3 sequences, roughly 38% seen once. The sample comprised blood. The receptors come from a girl aged 2-10 years with multiple sclerosis. CDR3s include the opening cysteine and the closing phenylalanine or tryptophan. A D gene is named only where the DNA matches it firmly. The size field is filled for only some rows; it gives once, few, many or a size class.

>TRBJ2-7|TRBD1|few|TRBV12-3/TRBV12-4
CASSSGGEQYF
TGTGCCAGCAGTTCAGGGGGCGAGCAGTACTTC
>TRBJ2-7|NA|NA|TRBV4-1
CASSQVWLGIRYEQYF
TGCGCCAGCAGCCAAGTTTGGTTGGGGATTAGGTACGAGCAGTACTTC
>TRBJ2-1|TRBD2|NA|TRBV5-1
CASSPASGGADEQFF
TGCGCCAGCAGCCCAGCTAGCGGGGGGGCCGATGAGCAGTTCTTC
>TRBJ2-7|NA|NA|TRBV28
CAISLDHRFYEQYF
TGTGCCATCTCATTGGACCATAGGTTTTACGAGCAGTACTTC
>TRBJ1-2|NA|NA|TRBV12-3/TRBV12-4
CASSFGLINYGYTF
TGTGCCAGCAGTTTCGGACTGATTAACTATGGCTACACCTTC
>TRBJ2-1|NA|NA|TRBV7-3
CASSLNVGAGSTYNEQFF
TGTGCCAGCAGCTTAAATGTAGGGGCGGGCTCCACCTACAATGAGCAGTTCTTC
>TRBJ2-1|TRBD2|NA|TRBV20-1
CSTPDRMTSGGRAYNEQFF
TGCAGTACGCCTGATCGAATGACTAGCGGGGGTAGGGCCTACAATGAGCAGTTCTTC
>TRBJ2-6|NA|NA|TRBV28
CASSPGVSGANVLTF
TGTGCCAGCAGCCCAGGGGTCTCTGGGGCCAACGTCCTGACTTTC
>TRBJ2-7|NA|NA|TRBV7-9
CSSSFQGPYEQYF
TGTTCCAGCAGCTTTCAGGGCCCCTACGAGCAGTACTTC
>TRBJ2-1|TRBD2|NA|TRBV29-1
CSVGTSRREREQFF
TGCAGCGTTGGGACTAGCAGGCGAGAGCGTGAGCAGTTCTTC
>TRBJ1-4|NA|many|TRBV5-1
CASSGWVGGNEKLFF
TGCGCCAGCAGCGGTTGGGTAGGAGGGAATGAAAAACTGTTTTTT
>TRBJ2-7|NA|NA|TRBV4-1
CASSQVPRGYSYEQYF
TGCGCCAGCAGCCAAGTACCCCGGGGATACTCCTACGAGCAGTACTTC
>TRBJ1-6|NA|NA|TRBV10-2
CASSEEGGAPLHF
TGCGCCAGCAGTGAAGAGGGAGGGGCACCCCTCCACTTT
>TRBJ2-1|TRBD1|NA|TRBV25-1
CASSGWTGYNEQFF
TGTGCCAGCAGTGGATGGACAGGCTACAATGAGCAGTTCTTC
>TRBJ2-7|NA|NA|TRBV5-1
CASIGDVPYEQYF
TGCGCCAGCATAGGGGACGTCCCCTACGAGCAGTACTTC
>TRBJ2-7|NA|NA|TRBV7-9
CASSPDWGPYEQYF
TGTGCCAGCAGCCCCGATTGGGGTCCCTACGAGCAGTACTTC
>TRBJ1-6|NA|NA|TRBV5-1
CASSVDSSYNSPLHF
TGCGCCAGCAGCGTGGACAGCTCCTATAATTCACCCCTCCACTTT
>TRBJ2-4|TRBD2|NA|TRBV20-1
CSASLGGAKFF
TGCAGTGCTAGTCTCGGGGGGGCAAAGTTCTTC
>TRBJ2-7|NA|few|TRBV6-1
CASSLGGPDEQYF
TGTGCCAGCAGCCTAGGGGGGCCGGACGAGCAGTACTTC
>TRBJ2-7|NA|NA|TRBV7-3
CASSLSAGNYEQYF
TGTGCCAGCAGCTTAAGCGCAGGGAACTACGAGCAGTACTTC
>TRBJ1-5|TRBD1|few|TRBV11-2
CASSQFPGTGGDIRSNQPQHF
TGTGCCAGCAGCCAATTCCCCGGGACAGGGGGCGATATTAGGAGCAATCAGCCCCAGCATTTT
>TRBJ1-2|NA|NA|TRBV3-1
CASRTGTDYGYTF
TGTGCCAGCAGAACCGGGACTGACTATGGCTACACCTTC
>TRBJ2-5|NA|NA|TRBV11-1
CASSFHGVAQETQYF
TGTGCCAGCAGCTTTCATGGGGTAGCCCAAGAGACCCAGTACTTC
>TRBJ2-7|NA|NA|TRBV5-1
CASSQGSIPEQYF
TGCGCCAGCAGCCAGGGATCAATCCCCGAGCAGTACTTC
>TRBJ2-1|TRBD2|few|TRBV20-1
CSARATSGYNEQFF
TGCAGTGCTAGAGCAACTAGCGGATACAATGAGCAGTTCTTC
>TRBJ1-1|TRBD1|few|TRBV5-1
CASSLVTGGPEAFF
TGCGCCAGCAGCTTGGTTACAGGGGGGCCTGAAGCTTTCTTT
>TRBJ2-1|NA|NA|TRBV12-3/TRBV12-4
CASSTGTLYNEQFF
TGTGCCAGCAGTACCGGGACCCTCTACAATGAGCAGTTCTTC
>TRBJ1-5|TRBD1|many|TRBV27
CASSWTGNQPQHF
TGTGCCAGCAGCTGGACAGGAAATCAGCCCCAGCATTTT
>TRBJ1-1|NA|NA|TRBV2
CASSVDREAEAFF
TGTGCCAGCAGTGTAGACAGAGAGGCTGAAGCTTTCTTT
>TRBJ1-2|NA|few|TRBV9
CASSVDRNYGYTF
TGTGCCAGCAGCGTAGACAGAAACTATGGCTACACCTTC
>TRBJ2-1|TRBD2|NA|TRBV29-1
CSVATGTSGSHEQFF
TGCAGCGTTGCCACCGGGACTAGCGGGAGTCATGAGCAGTTCTTC
>TRBJ2-1|NA|NA|TRBV6-2/TRBV6-3
CASSYGPYRDAYNEQFF
TGTGCCAGCAGTTACGGCCCCTACAGGGACGCATACAATGAGCAGTTCTTC
>TRBJ2-7|TRBD1|many|TRBV7-6
CASSSDGTGIREQYF
TGTGCCAGCAGCTCTGACGGGACAGGGATACGCGAGCAGTACTTC
>TRBJ2-6|NA|few|TRBV18
CASSDLVGSGANVLTF
TGTGCCAGCTCAGATTTGGTGGGTTCTGGGGCCAACGTCCTGACTTTC
>TRBJ2-3|NA|NA|TRBV12-3/TRBV12-4
CASSPFIDTQYF
TGTGCCAGCAGTCCCTTTATAGATACGCAGTATTTT
>TRBJ2-3|NA|NA|TRBV24-1
CATSSVPDTQYF
TGTGCCACCAGTTCAGTCCCAGATACGCAGTATTTT
>TRBJ2-6|NA|NA|TRBV9
CASSVDSSGANVLTF
TGTGCCAGCAGCGTCGACAGCTCTGGGGCCAACGTCCTGACTTTC
>TRBJ2-4|NA|NA|TRBV28
CASSPRFPLSKNIQYF
TGTGCCAGCAGTCCCCGCTTCCCCCTCTCCAAAAACATTCAGTACTTC
>TRBJ2-7|NA|NA|TRBV5-1
CASSQAYSYEQYF
TGCGCCAGCAGCCAGGCATACTCCTACGAGCAGTACTTC
>TRBJ2-7|TRBD1|NA|TRBV7-9
CASSPDRGNYEQYF
TGTGCCAGCAGCCCGGACAGGGGGAACTACGAGCAGTACTTC
>TRBJ1-2|NA|many|TRBV5-6
CASSLGPGYGYTF
TGTGCCAGCAGCTTGGGGCCAGGGTATGGCTACACCTTC
>TRBJ2-1|NA|NA|TRBV20-1
CSARDLEGTRSYNEQFF
TGCAGTGCTAGAGACCTGGAGGGGACCCGCTCCTACAATGAGCAGTTCTTC